This T cell receptor beta chain was sequenced for a study of T-cell reconstitution after alpha-beta-depleted transplantation in children. This clonotype was seen many times. During its preparation, the TCRbeta library received unique molecular identifiers. A single record per CDR3 protein comes from TCRdb applying MiXCR to the PCR reads. The repertoire includes more than 20,000 distinct CDR3 sequences, roughly a tenth of them detected once, and 20% to 30% sits in the top ten. The CDR3 consists of 14 residues. Germline-derived CDR1 and CDR2 are SEHNR and FQNEAQ (reference sequence). V dropped 2 bases and J dropped 2 bases, with 7 bases sitting between them.

The chain links TRBV7-9 to TRBJ2-1; D gene uncertain. Sequences were derived from PBMCs from the stem cell graft donor, sampled from the stem cell graft. This TCR was recovered from a human donor who donated a stem cell graft to a child with chronic granulomatous disease. DNA for the CDR3: TGTGCCAGCAGCTTACACAGTCCCTACAATGAGCAGTTCTTC. Translating gives CASSLHSPYNEQFF.